This TCR beta chain was sequenced for a study of regulatory T cells in long-lasting Graves disease. General observations from the study: With 2,500 to 3,000 shared public clonotypes, persistent patients exceeded new patients, who shared about a thousand.

Indicated time point: persistent/refractory GD, antithyroid drugs over 5 years with positive TRAb. Isolated PBMC RNA provided the starting material for the TCR library. iRepertoire HTBI primers and Arm-PCR of CDR3 regions built TCR beta libraries. TCRdb redid the calling of the multiplex PCR reads with MiXCR, one entry per CDR3 protein. The repertoire consists of 250,000 to 300,000 distinct CDR3 sequences, with roughly 21% occurring once and the leading ten covering around three fifths. Germline V lookup: CDR1 SGHTA, CDR2 FQGNSA. This CDR3 is built from 17 residues. The V gene end was trimmed by 3 bases and the J gene end by 7 bases; junction bases not matched to a gene: 14. With regard to this clonotype: Its antigen is unknown.

The specimen comprised peripheral blood mononuclear cells (PBMCs), sampled when the disease was refractory, from a patient treated with antithyroid drugs. The rearrangement links TRBV7-2 to TRBJ2-5; 10 bases are a match to TRBD2. This receptor was taken from a female donor with Graves disease. The CDR3 protein is CASSFGSGAGGLGTQYF. CDR3 bases: TGTGCCAGCAGCTTTGGGTCGGGAGCGGGAGGGTTGGGGACCCAGTACTTC.